This T cell receptor (beta chain) was profiled in a study of CD8+CD57+ T cells in acquired aplastic anemia. Study-wide points: Significant differences in CD8+ Simpson's diversity were not observed between patients and controls.

In this sample, this clonotype turned up many times. Its target is not known. According to the study, genomic DNA was the template for TCR beta VDJ and CDR3 profiling. TCRdb re-derived calls from the reads in MiXCR, one entry per CDR3 protein. The sample has about 180,000 distinct CDR3 sequences; 46% are singletons. The CDR3 extends over 13 amino acids. Germline V gives CDR1 DFQATT, CDR2 SNEGSKA (reference sequence). The germline V and J ends were trimmed by 7 bases and 1 base, with 13 bases remaining between them. This TCR was sampled from a human donor in good health. The material sequenced was sorted CD4+, CD8+, or CD8+CD57+ T cells (not recorded which) from PBMCs. The V gene is TRBV20-1, the J gene TRBJ1-2; no definite D call. The chain's CDR3 is CSGVEDGNYGYTF. DNA for the CDR3: TGCAGTGGGGTCGAAGACGGTAACTATGGCTACACCTTC.